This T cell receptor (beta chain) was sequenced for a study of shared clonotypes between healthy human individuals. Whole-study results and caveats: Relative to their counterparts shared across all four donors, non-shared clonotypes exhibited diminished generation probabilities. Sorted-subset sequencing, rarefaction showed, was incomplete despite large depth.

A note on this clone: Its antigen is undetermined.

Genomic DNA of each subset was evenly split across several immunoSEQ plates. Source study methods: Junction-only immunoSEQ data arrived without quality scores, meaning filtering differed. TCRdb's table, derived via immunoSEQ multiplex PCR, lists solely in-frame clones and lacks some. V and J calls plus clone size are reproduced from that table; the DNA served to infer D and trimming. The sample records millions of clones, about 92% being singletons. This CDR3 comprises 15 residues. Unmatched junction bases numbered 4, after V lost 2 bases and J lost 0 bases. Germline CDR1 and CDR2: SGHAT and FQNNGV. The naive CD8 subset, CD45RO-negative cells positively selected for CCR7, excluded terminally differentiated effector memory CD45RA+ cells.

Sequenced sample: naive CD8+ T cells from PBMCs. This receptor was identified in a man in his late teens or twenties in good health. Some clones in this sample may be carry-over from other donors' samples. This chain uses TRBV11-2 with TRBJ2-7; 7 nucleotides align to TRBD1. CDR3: CASSLSPGGSYEQYF. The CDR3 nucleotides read TGTGCCAGCAGCTTATCCCCAGGGGGCTCCTACGAGCAGTACTTC.